This TCR beta chain came from a study of blood T cell repertoires in COVID-19 (dated by TCRdb to about 2020). Describing the broader study: Samples from collaborators originated in the United States, Italy and Spain and spanned both the acute and convalescent phases of COVID-19. Samples were obtained from the ongoing ImmuneRACE study (first 160 participants) and from 1,254 subjects provided by 6 global collaborators. Nearly every sample came with metadata listing a de-identified subject ID, COVID-19 status, age in years and sex. The material from the prospective study consisted of cDNA or gDNA derived from T cells, B-cell-depleted T cells, or PBMCs. The repertoires were made available in a free public database intended to serve as a resource for research on the immune response to SARS-CoV-2. Deeply sampled blood TCRbeta repertoires from subjects exposed to, actively infected with, or recovered from COVID-19 were included in the dataset. Where available, HLA class I and class II types were obtained from metadata supplied by the sample provider rather than from assay-based typing.

TCRbeta CDR3 regions were amplified from genomic DNA using the immunoSEQ Assay, a bias-controlled multiplex PCR. The authors processed their data as follows. Within the assay, amplification of reference gene primers was used to estimate how many nucleated cells each sample contained. To quantify the absolute abundance of each unique TCRbeta CDR3 rearrangement, sequence reads were collapsed and filtered. For each sample, productive Simpson clonality was calculated by taking the square root of Simpson's diversity index across productive rearrangements. Here the immuneACCESS table is served through TCRdb, limited to in-frame sequences with V and J called. Missing clones are a known gap in these copies; in checked studies unresolved V genes cover under half, and the rest lacks a known reason. The V and J calls and the clone size are those of that table, but D and trimming were determined from the DNA. The sample table lists 250,000 to 350,000 clones, 70% to 90% of them with a count of one. Roughly 0.94% of the sample rests with the top ten.

Details on this clone: No cognate antigen has been identified for it. The sample holds no much larger clone one base away, and base qualities are not on file.

What the authors observed across the whole study: The quantity of clinical and demographic metadata differed by source and by participant and was supplied without curation.

In Seattle, one collaborating source enrolled patients while the infection was active and tracked those patients longitudinally over the course of disease. Whole blood was collected in K2EDTA tubes by collaborating institutions according to the institutions' own protocols. For TCRbeta analysis, collaborator samples were shipped as frozen whole blood, as isolated PBMCs, or as DNA extracted from either sample type. This receptor was taken from a human donor with COVID-19, enrolled during active disease. The donor label of this sample is uncertain. Source material: peripheral blood.

The bases are TGTGCCAGCAGTTCCAGGTCCTCAGGGAATCAGCCCCAGCATTTT. This yields the protein CASSSRSSGNQPQHF. This sequence uses TRBV2 and TRBJ1-5; perhaps TRBD1 is the D gene, with 5 bases matching. In the germline V gene, CDR1 corresponds to SNHLY and CDR2 to FYNNEI. The CDR3 spans 15 residues, from the cysteine through the phenylalanine. This entry keeps only the CDR3 DNA: 45 bases, framed from base 1. Trimming removed 5 bases from V and 4 bases from J, leaving 15 bases between the germline ends.